This T cell receptor (beta chain) originates from a study of blood T cell repertoires in COVID-19. In germline, CDR1 is SGHKS, CDR2 YYEKEE (reference sequence). The CDR3 runs 15 residues. With 4 bases clipped from V and 7 bases from J, the junction kept 7 bases outside the gene matches. All recovered Cohort 3 donors got two negative PCRs, got clearance, or saw symptom resolution. Some clones are missing from TCRdb's copy, which holds only in-frame ones; the method was immunoSEQ multiplex PCR. The sample lists under 300,000 clones, 75% to 90% occurring once. The receptor was derived from a man aged 35 to 55 who had recovered from COVID-19. What was sequenced was PBMCs or T cells enriched from blood (not recorded which). The chain recombines TRBV5-5 with TRBJ2-2, with 10 bases that match TRBD1. The chain's CDR3 is CASSVDRGYGGELFF. CDR3 nucleotides: TGTGCCAGCAGCGTGGACAGGGGGTACGGCGGGGAGCTGTTTTTT.